This TCR beta chain was sequenced for a study of control samples from healthy donors and cancer patients. The germline CDR1 and CDR2 sequences are SQVTM and ANQGSEA. This CDR3 is 13 amino acids long. Germline trimming cut 1 base from V and 8 bases from J; bases unmatched to any gene: 7. The repertoire was sequenced with immunoSEQ multiplex PCR; TCRdb's copy has only in-frame clones and lacks some. The table records under 70,000 clones, just over 90% of them present only once. Sequenced input: PBMCs. The chain uses TRBV29-1 and TRBJ1-2, with 7 bases aligning to TRBD1. The clonotype was recovered from a woman between 45 and 60 years old with colorectal cancer. CDR3 amino acids: CSVEGEGAKGYTF. For the CDR3, the DNA is TGCAGCGTTGAAGGGGAGGGGGCGAAGGGCTACACCTTC.